The T cell receptor beta chain described here comes from a study of shared clonotypes between healthy human individuals. Overall study findings and caveats: Memory subsets generally showed smaller estimated richness than naive subsets did.

Concerning this clone itself: What it binds is not known.

The assay was immunoSEQ multiplex PCR, and TCRdb's table has in-frame clones only and misses some. The sample contains about 2,500,000 clones, around nine tenths of which appear only once. The receptor comes from a man aged 18 to 29 in good health. Source material: naive CD4+ T cells sorted from blood. Subset denoted: CD45RA+ positively selected.

CDR3 coding DNA: TGTGCCAGCAGCTTCCCGGGACACCGTGTACAAGAGACCCAGTACTTC. Translating gives CASSFPGHRVQETQYF. The V call is TRBV5-4, the J call TRBJ2-5; a weak D match, TRBD1 (6 bases). The CDR3 sequence is 16 residues long. CDR1 is SGHNT, CDR2 YYREEE, per germline (reference sequence). V was shortened by 2 bases and J by 2 bases, with 16 bases between the two germline ends.